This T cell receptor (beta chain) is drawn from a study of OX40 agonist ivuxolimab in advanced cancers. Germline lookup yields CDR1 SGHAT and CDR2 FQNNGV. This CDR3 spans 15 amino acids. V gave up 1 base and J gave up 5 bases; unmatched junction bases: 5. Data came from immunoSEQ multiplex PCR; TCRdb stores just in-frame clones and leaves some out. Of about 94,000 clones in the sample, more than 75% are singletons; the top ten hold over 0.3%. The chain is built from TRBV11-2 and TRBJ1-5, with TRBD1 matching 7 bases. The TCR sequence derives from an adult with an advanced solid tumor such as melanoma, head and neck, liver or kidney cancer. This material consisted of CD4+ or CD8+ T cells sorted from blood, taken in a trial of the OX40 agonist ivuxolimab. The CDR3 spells CASSLGTGAYQPQHF. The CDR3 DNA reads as TGTGCCAGCAGCTTAGGGACAGGAGCATATCAGCCCCAGCATTTT.